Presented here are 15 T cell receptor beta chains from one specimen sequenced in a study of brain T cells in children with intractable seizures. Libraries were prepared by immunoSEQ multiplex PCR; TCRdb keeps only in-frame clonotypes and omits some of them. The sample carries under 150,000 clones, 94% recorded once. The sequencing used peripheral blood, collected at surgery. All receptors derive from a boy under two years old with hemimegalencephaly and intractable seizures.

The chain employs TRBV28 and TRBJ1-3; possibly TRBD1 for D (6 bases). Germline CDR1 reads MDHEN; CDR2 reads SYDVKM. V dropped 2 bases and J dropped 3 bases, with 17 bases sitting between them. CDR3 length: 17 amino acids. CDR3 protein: CASSLRGGRIRGNTIYF. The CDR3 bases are TGTGCCAGCAGTTTACGGGGGGGGCGAATTCGTGGAAACACCATATATTTT. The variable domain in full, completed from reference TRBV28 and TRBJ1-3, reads DVKVTQSSRYLVKRTGEKVFLECVQDMDHENMFWYRQDPGLGLRLIYFSYDVKMKEKGDIPEGYSVSREKKERFSLILESASTNQTSMYLCASSLRGGRIRGNTIYFGEGSWLTVV.

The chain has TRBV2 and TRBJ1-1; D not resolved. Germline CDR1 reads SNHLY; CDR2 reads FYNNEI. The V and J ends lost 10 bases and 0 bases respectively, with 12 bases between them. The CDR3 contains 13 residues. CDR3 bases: TGTGCCATCACCGGACGTTTGAACACTGAAGCTTTCTTT. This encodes CAITGRLNTEAFF.

CDR3 loop: CASRQVGNYGYTF. In DNA form, the CDR3 reads TGTGCCAGCCGACAGGTGGGGAACTATGGCTACACCTTC. V usage is TRBV19 and J usage is TRBJ1-2; D possibly corresponds to TRBD1 (6 bases). With 9 bases removed from V and 2 bases from J, the gap between germline ends came to 13 bases. The germline V gene encodes CDR1 LNHDA and CDR2 SQIVND (reference sequence). This CDR3 region has 13 residues.

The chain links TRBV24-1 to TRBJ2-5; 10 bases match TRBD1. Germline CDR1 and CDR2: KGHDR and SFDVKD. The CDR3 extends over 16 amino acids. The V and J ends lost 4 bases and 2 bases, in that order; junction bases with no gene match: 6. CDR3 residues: CATSDPTGGGQETQYF. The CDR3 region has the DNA TGTGCCACCAGTGACCCGACAGGGGGCGGACAAGAGACCCAGTACTTC.

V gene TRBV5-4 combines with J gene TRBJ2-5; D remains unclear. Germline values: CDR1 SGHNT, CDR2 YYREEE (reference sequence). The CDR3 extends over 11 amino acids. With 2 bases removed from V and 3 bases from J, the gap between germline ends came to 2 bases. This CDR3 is CASSLEETQYF. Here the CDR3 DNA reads TGTGCCAGCAGCTTAGAAGAGACCCAGTACTTC.

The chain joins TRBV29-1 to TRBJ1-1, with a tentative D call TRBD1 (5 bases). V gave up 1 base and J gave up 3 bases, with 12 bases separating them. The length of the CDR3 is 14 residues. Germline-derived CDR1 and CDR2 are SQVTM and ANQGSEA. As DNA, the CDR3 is TGCAGCGTTGAAGGGGGCGGTTGGGACACTGAAGCTTTCTTT. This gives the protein CSVEGGGWDTEAFF. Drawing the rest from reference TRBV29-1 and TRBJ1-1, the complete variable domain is SAVISQKPSRDICQRGTSLTIQCQVDSQVTMMFWYRQQPGQSLTLIATANQGSEATYESGFVIDKFPISRPNLTFSTLTVSNMSPEDSSIYLCSVEGGGWDTEAFFGQGTRLTVV.

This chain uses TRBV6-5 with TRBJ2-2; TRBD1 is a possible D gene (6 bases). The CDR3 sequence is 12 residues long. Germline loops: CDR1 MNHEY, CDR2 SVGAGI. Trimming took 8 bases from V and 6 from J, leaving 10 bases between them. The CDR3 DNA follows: TGTGCCAGCTTTAACAGGGCCGGGGAGCTGTTTTTT. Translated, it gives CASFNRAGELFF.

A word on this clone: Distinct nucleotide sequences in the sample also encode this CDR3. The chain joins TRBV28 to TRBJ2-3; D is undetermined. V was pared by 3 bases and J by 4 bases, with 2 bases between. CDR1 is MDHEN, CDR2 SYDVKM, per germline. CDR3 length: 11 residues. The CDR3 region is CASSLADTQYF. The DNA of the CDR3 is TGTGCCAGCAGTTTGGCAGATACGCAGTATTTT.

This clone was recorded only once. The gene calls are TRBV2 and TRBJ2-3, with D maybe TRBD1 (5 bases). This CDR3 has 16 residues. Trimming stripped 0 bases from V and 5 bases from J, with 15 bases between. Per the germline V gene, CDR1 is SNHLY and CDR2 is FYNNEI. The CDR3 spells CASSEARRFTGDTQYF. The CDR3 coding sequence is TGTGCCAGCAGTGAAGCGAGAAGGTTTACAGGAGATACGCAGTATTTT.

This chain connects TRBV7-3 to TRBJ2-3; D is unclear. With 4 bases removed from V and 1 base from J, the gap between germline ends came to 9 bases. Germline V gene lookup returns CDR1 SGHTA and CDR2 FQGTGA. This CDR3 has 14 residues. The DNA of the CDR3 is TGTGCCAGCAGCTCCTACGGCCGCACAGATACGCAGTATTTT. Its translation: CASSSYGRTDTQYF. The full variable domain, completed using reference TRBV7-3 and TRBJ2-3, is GAGVSQTPSNKVTEKGKYVELRCDPISGHTALYWYRQSLGQGPEFLIYFQGTGAADDSGLPNDRFFAVRPEGSVSTLKIQRTERGDSAVYLCASSSYGRTDTQYFGPGTRLTVL.

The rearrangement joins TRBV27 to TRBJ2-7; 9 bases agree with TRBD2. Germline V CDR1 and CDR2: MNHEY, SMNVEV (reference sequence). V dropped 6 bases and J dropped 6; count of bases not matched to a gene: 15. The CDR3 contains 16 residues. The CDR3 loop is CASSLLAAGGPTEQYF. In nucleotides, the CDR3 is TGTGCCAGCAGCTTACTAGCCGCGGGAGGGCCAACCGAGCAGTACTTC.

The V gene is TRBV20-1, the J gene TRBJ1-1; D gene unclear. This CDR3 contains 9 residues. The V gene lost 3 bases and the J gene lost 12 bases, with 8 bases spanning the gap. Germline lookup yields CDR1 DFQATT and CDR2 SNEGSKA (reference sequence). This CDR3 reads CSASRGTFF. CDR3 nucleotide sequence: TGCAGTGCTAGCCGGGGAACTTTCTTT.

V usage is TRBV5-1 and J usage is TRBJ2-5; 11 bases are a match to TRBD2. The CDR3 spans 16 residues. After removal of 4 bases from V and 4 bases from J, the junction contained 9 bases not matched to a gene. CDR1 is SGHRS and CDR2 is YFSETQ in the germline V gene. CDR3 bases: TGCGCCAGCAGCACCGGACTAGCGGGCCCGGGAGAGACCCAGTACTTC. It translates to CASSTGLAGPGETQYF.

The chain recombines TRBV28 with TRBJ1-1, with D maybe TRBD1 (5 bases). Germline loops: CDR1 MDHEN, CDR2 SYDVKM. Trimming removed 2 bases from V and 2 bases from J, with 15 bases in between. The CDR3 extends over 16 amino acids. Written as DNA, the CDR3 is TGTGCCAGCAGTTTAACCCCGCAGGGAGGCAACACTGAAGCTTTCTTT. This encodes CASSLTPQGGNTEAFF.

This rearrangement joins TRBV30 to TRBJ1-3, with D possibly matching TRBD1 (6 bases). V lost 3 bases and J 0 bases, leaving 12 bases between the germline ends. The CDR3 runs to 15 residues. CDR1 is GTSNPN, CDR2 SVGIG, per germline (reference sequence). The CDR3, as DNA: TGTGCCTGGAGGTTCAGGGGTTACTCTGGAAACACCATATATTTT. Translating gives CAWRFRGYSGNTIYF.